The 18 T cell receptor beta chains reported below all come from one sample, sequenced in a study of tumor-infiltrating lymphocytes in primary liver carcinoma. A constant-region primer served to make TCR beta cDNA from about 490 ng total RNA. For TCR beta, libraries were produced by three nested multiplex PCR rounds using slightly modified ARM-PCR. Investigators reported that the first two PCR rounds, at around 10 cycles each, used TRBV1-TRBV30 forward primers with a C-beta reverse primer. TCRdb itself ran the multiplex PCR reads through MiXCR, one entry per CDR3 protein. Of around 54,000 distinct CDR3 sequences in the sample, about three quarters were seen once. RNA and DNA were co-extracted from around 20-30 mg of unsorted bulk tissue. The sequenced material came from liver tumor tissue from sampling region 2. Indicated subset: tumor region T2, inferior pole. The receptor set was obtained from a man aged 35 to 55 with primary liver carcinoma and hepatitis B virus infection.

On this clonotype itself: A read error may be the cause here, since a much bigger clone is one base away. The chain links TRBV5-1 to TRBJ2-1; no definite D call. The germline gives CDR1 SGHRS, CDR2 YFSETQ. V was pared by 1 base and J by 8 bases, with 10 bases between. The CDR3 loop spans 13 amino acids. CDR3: CASSLTFYYEQFF. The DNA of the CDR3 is TGCGCCAGCAGCTTGACCTTTTACTATGAGCAGTTCTTC.

The CDR3 DNA sequence: TGTGCCAGCAGCACCGCTGGCGTCGATGAGAACTTCTTC. It is translated as CASSTAGVDENFF. The chain uses TRBV7-8 and TRBJ2-1; D is undetermined. The CDR3 totals 13 residues. V lost 5 bases, J lost 16 bases, and 21 bases lay in between. Germline V CDR1 and CDR2: SGHVS, FQNEAQ.

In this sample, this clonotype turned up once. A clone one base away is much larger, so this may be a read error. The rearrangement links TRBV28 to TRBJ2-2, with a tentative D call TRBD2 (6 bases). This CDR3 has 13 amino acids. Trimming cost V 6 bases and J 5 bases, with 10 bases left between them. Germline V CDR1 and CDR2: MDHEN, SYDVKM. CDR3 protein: CASRLGRTGELFF. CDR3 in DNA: TGTGCCAGCAGGCTAGGGAGGACCGGGGAGCTGTTTTTT.

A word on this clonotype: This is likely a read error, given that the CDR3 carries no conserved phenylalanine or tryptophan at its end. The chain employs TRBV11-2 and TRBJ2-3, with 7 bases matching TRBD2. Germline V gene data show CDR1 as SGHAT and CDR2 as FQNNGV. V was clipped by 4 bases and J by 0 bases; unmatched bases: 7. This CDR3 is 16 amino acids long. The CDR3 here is CASSSPASGSTDTQYL. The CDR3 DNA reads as TGTGCCAGCAGCTCCCCGGCTAGCGGCAGCACAGATACGCAGTATTTA.

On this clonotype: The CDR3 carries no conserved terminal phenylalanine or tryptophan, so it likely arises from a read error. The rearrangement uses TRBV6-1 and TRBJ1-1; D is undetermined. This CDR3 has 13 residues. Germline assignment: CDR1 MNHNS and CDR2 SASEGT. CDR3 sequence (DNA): TGTGCCAGCAGTGAACTACAAAACACTGAGGCTTTCCTT. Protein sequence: CASSELQNTEAFL.

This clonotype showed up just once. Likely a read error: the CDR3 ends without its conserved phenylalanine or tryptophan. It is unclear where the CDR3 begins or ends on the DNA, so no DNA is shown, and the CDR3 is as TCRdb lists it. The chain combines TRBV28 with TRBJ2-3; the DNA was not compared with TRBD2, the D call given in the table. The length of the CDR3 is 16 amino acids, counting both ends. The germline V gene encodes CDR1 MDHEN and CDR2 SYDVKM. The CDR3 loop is CASSSREGKRANTLYS.

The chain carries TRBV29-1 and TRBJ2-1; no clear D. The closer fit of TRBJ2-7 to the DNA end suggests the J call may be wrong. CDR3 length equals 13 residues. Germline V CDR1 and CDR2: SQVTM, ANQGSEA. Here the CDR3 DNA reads TGCAGCGTCAACCCAAACTCCTACAATGAGCAGTACTTC. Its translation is CSVNPNSYNEQYF.

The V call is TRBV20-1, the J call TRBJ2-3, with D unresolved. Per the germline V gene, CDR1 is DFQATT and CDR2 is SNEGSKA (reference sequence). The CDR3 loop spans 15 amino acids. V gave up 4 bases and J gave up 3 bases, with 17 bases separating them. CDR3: CSAKPPLVVTDTQYF. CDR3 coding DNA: TGCAGTGCTAAACCCCCTCTGGTTGTAACAGATACGCAGTATTTT.

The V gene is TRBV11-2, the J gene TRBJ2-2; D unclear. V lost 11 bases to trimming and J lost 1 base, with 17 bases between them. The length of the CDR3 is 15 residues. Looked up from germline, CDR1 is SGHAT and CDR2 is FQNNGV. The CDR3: CAGSSLPGNTGELFF. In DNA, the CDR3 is TGTGCCGGTAGCTCTTTGCCCGGGAACACCGGGGAGCTGTTTTTT.

CDR3 coding DNA: TGTGCCAGTAGTATAGATCGCGAGAATGGCTACACCTTC. Translation gives CASSIDRENGYTF. The chain has TRBV19 and TRBJ1-2, with unresolved D. Between the trimmed V and J ends, which lost 0 bases and 6 bases, there was a span of 8 bases. Germline CDR1 LNHDA, CDR2 SQIVND (reference sequence). The CDR3 extends over 13 amino acids.

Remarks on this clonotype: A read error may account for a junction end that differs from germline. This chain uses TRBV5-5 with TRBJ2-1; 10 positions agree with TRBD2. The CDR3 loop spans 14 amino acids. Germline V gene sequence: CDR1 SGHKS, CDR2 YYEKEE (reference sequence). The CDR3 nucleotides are TGTGCCAGCAGCTTGACTAGCGGGGATAATGAGCAGTCCTTC. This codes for CASSLTSGDNEQSF.

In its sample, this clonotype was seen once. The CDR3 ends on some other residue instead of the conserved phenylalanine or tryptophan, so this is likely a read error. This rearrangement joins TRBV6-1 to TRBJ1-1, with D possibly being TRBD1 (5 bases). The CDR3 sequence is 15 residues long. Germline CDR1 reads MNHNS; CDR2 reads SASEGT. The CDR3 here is CVSGGWGTANTEAFS. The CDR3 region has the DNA TGTGTCAGCGGTGGCTGGGGGACGGCGAACACTGAAGCTTTCTCT.

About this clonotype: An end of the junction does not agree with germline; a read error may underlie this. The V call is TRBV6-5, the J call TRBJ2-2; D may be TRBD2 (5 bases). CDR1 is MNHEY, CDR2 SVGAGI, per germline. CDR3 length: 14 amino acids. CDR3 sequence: CASSLTPNTGELLF. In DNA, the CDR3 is TGTGCCAGCAGTTTAACTCCGAACACCGGGGAACTGCTTTTT.

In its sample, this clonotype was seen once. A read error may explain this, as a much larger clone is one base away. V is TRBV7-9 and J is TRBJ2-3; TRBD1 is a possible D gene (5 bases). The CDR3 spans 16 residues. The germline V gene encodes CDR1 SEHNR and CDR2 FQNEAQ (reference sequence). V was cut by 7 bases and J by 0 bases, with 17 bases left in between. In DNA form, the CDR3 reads TGTGCCAGCAATGGAGACAGACAAACTAGCACAGATACGCAGTATTTT. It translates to CASNGDRQTSTDTQYF. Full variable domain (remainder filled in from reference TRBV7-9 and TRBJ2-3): DTGVSQNPRHKITKRGQNVTFRCDPISEHNRLYWYRQTLGQGPEFLTYFQNEAQLEKSRLLSDRFSAERPKGSFSTLEIQRTEQGDSAMYLCASNGDRQTSTDTQYFGPGTRLTVL.

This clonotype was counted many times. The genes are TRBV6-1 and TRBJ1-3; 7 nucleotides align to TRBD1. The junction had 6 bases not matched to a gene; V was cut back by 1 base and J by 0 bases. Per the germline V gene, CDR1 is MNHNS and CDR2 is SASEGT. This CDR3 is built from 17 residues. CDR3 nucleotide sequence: TGTGCCAGCAGTGAAGTGGGACAGAGCCACTCTGGAAACACCATATATTTT. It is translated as CASSEVGQSHSGNTIYF.

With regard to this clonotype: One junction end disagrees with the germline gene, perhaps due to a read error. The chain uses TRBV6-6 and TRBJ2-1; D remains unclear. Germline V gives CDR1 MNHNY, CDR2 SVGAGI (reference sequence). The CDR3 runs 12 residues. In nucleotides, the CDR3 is TGTGTCAGCAGTTACCCGGTCAATGAGCAGTTCTTC. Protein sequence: CVSSYPVNEQFF.

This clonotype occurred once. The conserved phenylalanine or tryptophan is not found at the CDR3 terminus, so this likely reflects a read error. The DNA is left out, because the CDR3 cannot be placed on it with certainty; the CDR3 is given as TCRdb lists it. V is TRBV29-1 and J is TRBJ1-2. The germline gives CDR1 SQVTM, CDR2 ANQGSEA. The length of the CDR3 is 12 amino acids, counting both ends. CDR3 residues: CSVKHEGYGYIL.

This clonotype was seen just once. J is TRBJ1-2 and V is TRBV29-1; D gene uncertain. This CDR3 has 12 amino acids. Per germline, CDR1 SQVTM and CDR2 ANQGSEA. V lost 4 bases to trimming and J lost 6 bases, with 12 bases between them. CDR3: CSVVQTIDGYTF. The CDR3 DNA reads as TGCAGCGTTGTTCAGACAATAGATGGCTACACCTTC. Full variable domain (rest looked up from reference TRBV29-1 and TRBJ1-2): SAVISQKPSRDICQRGTSLTIQCQVDSQVTMMFWYRQQPGQSLTLIATANQGSEATYESGFVIDKFPISRPNLTFSTLTVSNMSPEDSSIYLCSVVQTIDGYTFGSGTRLTVV.